This record concerns one T cell receptor beta chain sequence. Its antigen target is currently unknown. No much larger clone exists at a distance of one base, and base qualities are not known. The label giving this sample's time point can be read as: around 2 years on ibrutinib. For TCR beta library preparation, about 2 micrograms of genomic DNA were isolated from cryopreserved PBMCs. Longitudinal blood samples from CLL patients on ibrutinib monotherapy underwent high-throughput TCR beta sequencing. Patients were enrolled in a phase 2 open-label single-center ibrutinib monotherapy trial. Each clonotype received, on average, 10x coverage in deep resolution sequencing performed on a MiSeq, where the target depth lay between 1 in 1 million and 1 in 200,000 T cells. TCR beta libraries were generated with the immunoSEQ hsTCRB Kit. Per the authors' processing: ImmunoSEQ Data Assistant and ImmunoSEQ Analyzer were used for data analysis, and V, D and J genes were assigned according to IMGT definitions. Clonality, with values ranging from 0 to 1, was calculated as one minus the normalized Shannon entropy of productive rearrangement frequencies. Public clonotype analysis was restricted to overrepresented clonotypes comprising at least 0.05% of each patient's repertoire. Thirteen age-matched healthy donor repertoires from immuneACCESS served as clonality controls. Sourced from immuneACCESS, this table was stored by TCRdb with only in-frame sequences that have V and J called. A share of the clones is absent; for the studies checked, an unresolved V gene accounts for under half, and the remainder has no known explanation. The D gene and trimming were derived from the DNA, and the V and J assignments and clone size from that table. The sample data list about 150,000 clones, and roughly three quarters of these were observed just once. The ten largest clones represent about 4.7% of the sample.

The data stem from a study of cytotoxic CD8 clonotypes in ibrutinib-treated CLL (dated by TCRdb to the early 2020s). At the level of the whole study: The cohort had about a dozen relapsed/refractory and under 16 treatment-naive patients; 17 were IGHV unmutated. Response samples were obtained after a median of 12 months of treatment, with a range of roughly 6 to 40 months. Longitudinal samples were available for about 30% of the roughly 90 trial participants. Patients were still on ibrutinib when every remission and progressive disease sample was collected. An average of about 260,000 productive templates and 80,000 to 100,000 productive rearrangements was obtained per sample. Cryopreserved peripheral blood mononuclear cells were obtained prior to treatment, at the time of response, and at either disease progression or sustained remission. Responses were partial in roughly 24 patients and complete in 2; after median about 70 months follow-up, about 14 stayed in remission and about twelve progressed. What the research found in general, with its limitations: At baseline, clonality was higher than in age-matched healthy donors and showed a strong correlation with circulating CD8+ T-cell counts. An increase in clonality was observed at ibrutinib response, with clonality remaining stable during sustained remission and falling back toward baseline at progression. Lymph node repertoires were not examined, and the timing of sampling was not matched between patients in sustained remission and those whose disease progressed. Public clonotypes were rare and either shrank or stayed stable during treatment, and the rise in clonality at ibrutinib response reflected expansion of private clonotypes.

Via the germline V gene, CDR1 is MNHNS and CDR2 SASEGT. From the cysteine through the phenylalanine, the CDR3 covers 13 amino acids. Kept here is only the CDR3 DNA, which spans 39 bases and is read in frame from base 1. Trimming takes 1 base off V and 8 bases off J; junction bases not matched to a gene: 1. Material: PBMCs, obtained after 24 months of ibrutinib treatment. The sequence was collected from a human donor with chronic lymphocytic leukemia. The receptor chain draws on TRBV6-1 and TRBJ2-1; 8 nucleotides in the junction match TRBD1. The nucleotides read TGTGCCAGCAGTGAAGTGGGACAGGATGAGCAGTTCTTC. The encoded protein is CASSEVGQDEQFF.